The 2 T cell receptor beta chains below were found in one sample sequenced in a study of T cell responses to AZD1222 COVID-19 vaccine. TCRdb's copy holds only in-frame clones and misses some; the assay was immunoSEQ multiplex PCR. The repertoire holds approximately 190,000 clones, roughly 90% seen once, with roughly 0.98% in the top ten. The source material was peripheral blood, sampled on day 0 of AZD1222 vaccination. All receptors derive from an adult in good health.

This rearrangement joins TRBV29-1 to TRBJ1-1, with 10 bases fitting TRBD1. The CDR3 contains 17 residues. The germline gives CDR1 SQVTM, CDR2 ANQGSEA. The junction had 12 bases not matched to a gene; V was cut back by 4 bases and J by 1 base. CDR3 DNA sequence: TGCAGCGTTGGAAGGGACAGGGGTCCCCCTCGGAACACTGAAGCTTTCTTT. Its translation is CSVGRDRGPPRNTEAFF. Full variable domain (missing parts from reference TRBV29-1 and TRBJ1-1): SAVISQKPSRDICQRGTSLTIQCQVDSQVTMMFWYRQQPGQSLTLIATANQGSEATYESGFVIDKFPISRPNLTFSTLTVSNMSPEDSSIYLCSVGRDRGPPRNTEAFFGQGTRLTVV.

The V gene is TRBV28, the J gene TRBJ1-3, with 9 bases matching TRBD1. CDR3 length: 16 residues. Germline-derived CDR1 and CDR2 are MDHEN and SYDVKM. V was pared by 6 bases and J by 4 bases, with 10 bases of the junction left unmatched. The CDR3 loop is CASRPYRGLEGNTIYF. As DNA, the CDR3 is TGTGCCAGCAGGCCATACAGGGGGCTCGAAGGAAACACCATATATTTT. The full variable domain, rest sourced from reference TRBV28 and TRBJ1-3, is DVKVTQSSRYLVKRTGEKVFLECVQDMDHENMFWYRQDPGLGLRLIYFSYDVKMKEKGDIPEGYSVSREKKERFSLILESASTNQTSMYLCASRPYRGLEGNTIYFGEGSWLTVV.